This TCR beta chain was found in a study of shared clonotypes between healthy human individuals. Study results and limitations: A handful of donors shared approximately 5% of their naive CD4 clonotypes. Sampling included only blood; tissue repertoires likely differ.

This table comes from immunoSEQ multiplex PCR, and its TCRdb copy is limited to in-frame clones, with some not included. The table has 2 million to 2.5 million clones, more than 85% seen once; the top ten hold under 0.45%. About this clone itself: Its antigen is undetermined.

This CDR3 spans 17 amino acids. The clonotype comes from a man between 18 and 35 years old in good health. Some clones in this sample may be carry-over from other donors' samples. This chain links TRBV21-1 with TRBJ1-2. TRBV21-1 is a pseudogene segment. The sample comprised naive CD4+ T cells from PBMCs. Subset meaning: CD45RA+ positively selected. This CDR3 is CASSNPHCGDPNYGYTF. CDR3 sequence (DNA): TGTGCCAGCAGCAACCCGCATTGCGGGGATCCTAACTATGGCTACACCTTC.